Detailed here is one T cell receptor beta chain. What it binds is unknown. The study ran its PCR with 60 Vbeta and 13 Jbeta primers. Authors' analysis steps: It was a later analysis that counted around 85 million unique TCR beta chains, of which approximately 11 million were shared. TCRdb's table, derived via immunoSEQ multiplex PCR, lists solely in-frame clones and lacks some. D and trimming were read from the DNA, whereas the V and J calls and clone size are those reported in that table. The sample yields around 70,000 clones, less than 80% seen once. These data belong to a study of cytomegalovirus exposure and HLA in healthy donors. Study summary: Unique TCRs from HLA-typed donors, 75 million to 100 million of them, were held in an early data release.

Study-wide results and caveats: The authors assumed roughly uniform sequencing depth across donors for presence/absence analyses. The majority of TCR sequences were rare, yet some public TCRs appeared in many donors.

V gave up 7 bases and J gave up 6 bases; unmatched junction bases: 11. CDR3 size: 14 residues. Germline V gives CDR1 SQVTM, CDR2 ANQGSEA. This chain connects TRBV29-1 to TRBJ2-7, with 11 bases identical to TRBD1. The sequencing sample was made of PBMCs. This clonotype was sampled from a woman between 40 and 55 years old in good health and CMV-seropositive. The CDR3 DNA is TGCAGCGCCGCTCGTGGGGACAGGGGGACCGAGCAGTACTTC. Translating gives CSAARGDRGTEQYF.